This T cell receptor (beta chain) was obtained from a study of blood T cell repertoires in COVID-19. Study in general: From the United States, Italy and Spain came samples of acute and convalescent COVID-19. Sources were T cells, B-cell-depleted T cells, or PBMCs; the material itself was cDNA or gDNA.

V trimming: 6 bases; J trimming: 6 bases; junction bases outside the gene matches: 9. Per the germline V gene, CDR1 is SGHRS and CDR2 is YFSETQ. The CDR3 loop spans 15 amino acids. Methods used by the authors: Amplification from reference gene primers served as the basis for estimated nucleated cell counts. The table came from immunoSEQ multiplex PCR; TCRdb's copy has only in-frame clones and leaves some out. V, J and clone size derive from that table, while D and trimming were established from the DNA sequence. The sample includes over 120,000 clones, roughly 80% of them seen just once. A single count supports this clone.

Sequenced material: peripheral blood. The origin of this receptor is a woman aged 60-75 years with acute or convalescent COVID-19. The gene calls are TRBV5-1 and TRBJ2-2, with TRBD2 matching 9 bases. This CDR3 reads CASNGLAGESGELFF. DNA for the CDR3: TGCGCCAGCAACGGGTTAGCGGGAGAGTCCGGGGAGCTGTTTTTT.